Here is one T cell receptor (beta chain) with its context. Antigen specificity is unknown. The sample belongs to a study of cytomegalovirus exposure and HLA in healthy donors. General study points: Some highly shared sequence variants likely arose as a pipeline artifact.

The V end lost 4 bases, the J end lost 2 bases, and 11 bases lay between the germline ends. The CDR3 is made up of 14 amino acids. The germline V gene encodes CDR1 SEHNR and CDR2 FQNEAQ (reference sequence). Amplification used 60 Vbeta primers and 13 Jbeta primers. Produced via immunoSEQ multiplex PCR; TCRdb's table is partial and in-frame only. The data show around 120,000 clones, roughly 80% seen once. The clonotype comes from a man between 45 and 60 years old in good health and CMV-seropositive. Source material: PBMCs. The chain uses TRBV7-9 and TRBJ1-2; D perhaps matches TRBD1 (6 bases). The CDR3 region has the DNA TGTGCCAGCAGCTCGACGGACAGAAACTATGGCTACACCTTC. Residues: CASSSTDRNYGYTF.